A selection of T cell receptor beta chains follows, all from one sample in a study of CD8 T cells in ankylosing spondylitis. TCRdb itself ran the 5' RACE reads through MiXCR, one entry per CDR3 protein. The data show around 450,000 distinct CDR3 sequences, with more than 25% seen just once and roughly 0.8% held by the top ten. The sequencing input was blood, either unsorted or a sorted T cell fraction (not recorded which). The receptor set was obtained from a male donor with ankylosing spondylitis. CDR3s leave out the opening cysteine and the closing phenylalanine or tryptophan.

>10|TRBV20-1
SGNRGGYGYT
>12|TRBV5-5
ASSFPDSTDTQY
>11|TRBV2
ASSAPVGGMQY
>11|TRBV29-1
SAKGAGGNTIY
>13|TRBV7-9
ASSWQGEDYNEQF
>11|TRBV5-1
ASTSGHDEKLF
>13|TRBV7-2
ASRTSGKNTGELF
>13|TRBV5-1
ASSRRTGRTGELF
>10|TRBV7-9
ASSLLIGGPF
>12|TRBV7-9
ASSPAGSNQPQH
>10|TRBV3-1
ASTSTGDGYT
>11|TRBV12-3/TRBV12-4
ANSRASGNTIY
>10|TRBV7-2
ASSGPPETQY
>14|TRBV24-1
ATSDFVGASYNEQF
>12|TRBV7-2
ASRLRNERGEAF
>12|TRBV7-2
ASSLASFSDTQY
>15|TRBV12-3/TRBV12-4
ASSSSAQGARNQPQH
>13|TRBV5-1
ASSLTGVADTEAF
>11|TRBV30
AWSPKGGETQY
>12|TRBV5-1
ASSLEVPHNEQF
>14|TRBV7-9
ASSLWLAGSLREQY
>11|TRBV20-1
SAPGTQGDTQY
>13|TRBV7-6
ASSLTSTGGNTIY
>14|TRBV5-1
ASSAQGRNSYNEQF
>16|TRBV12-3/TRBV12-4
ASSFTFPGTSGRYEQY
>11|TRBV5-1
ASRPGLAGELI
>13|TRBV11-3
ASSFGQGAYNEQF
>12|TRBV7-9
ASRLDSSNEKLF
>16|TRBV3-1
ASSSRLAGGPEGETQY
>17|TRBV29-1
SVEVRLELKRGSTGELF
>13|TRBV9
ASSDDRGRGEKLF
>12|TRBV20-1
SASPGLASGELF
>13|TRBV20-1
SARDVSASNQPQH
>14|TRBV18
ASSPGTSGSRDEQF
>11|TRBV12-3/TRBV12-4
ASSSGKAHEAF
>14|TRBV15
ATSRAQQGWANVLT
>11|TRBV7-2
ASSLAASGEQF
>11|TRBV11-2
ASSPATQGGYT
>11|TRBV29-1
SVARTGTYGYT
>12|TRBV7-9
ASSGGPGSEKLF
>10|TRBV6-6
ASSYQAFGGF
>15|TRBV12-3/TRBV12-4
ASSREVGGSYNSPLH
>13|TRBV7-9
ASSPNLAGEGEQF
>13|TRBV5-1
ASSSRVSNTGELF
>12|TRBV24-1
ATGGQGAYNEQF
>12|TRBV18
ASSPPTEGEKLF
>11|TRBV5-1
ASSSSITGDAF
>10|TRBV20-1
SAGQGIDTQY
>12|TRBV27
ASSLAGFQQPQH